The 17 T cell receptor beta chains reported below all come from one sample, sequenced in a study of identical twins. Using its own MiXCR run on the 5' RACE reads, TCRdb lists one record per CDR3 protein. Of 200,000 to 250,000 distinct CDR3 sequences detected, 6.5% to 9% appear once; the ten largest clones hold approximately 5.4%. Another study also made use of these data, one on yellow fever vaccine responses in identical twins.

The source material was CD8+ T cells sorted from blood. The source of these receptors is a woman aged 18-29 years in good health.

This clonotype was recorded at least ten times. The chain is built from TRBV20-1 and TRBJ2-1; D gene unclear. Germline V gene sequence: CDR1 DFQATT, CDR2 SNEGSKA (reference sequence). The CDR3 loop spans 16 amino acids. The V gene lost 6 bases and the J gene lost 0 bases, with 18 bases spanning the gap. The CDR3 reads CSATDVRASSYNEQFF. For the CDR3, the DNA is TGCAGTGCCACTGATGTAAGGGCGAGCTCCTACAATGAGCAGTTCTTC.

The chain carries TRBV18 and TRBJ1-6; 7 bases fit TRBD1. Germline V lookup: CDR1 KGHSH, CDR2 LQKENI. V lost 5 bases, J lost 12 bases, and 13 bases stayed unmatched. The CDR3 has 15 residues. For the CDR3, the DNA is TGTGCCAGCTCAACTGACAGGGCTTCGATCAGACCCCTCCACTTT. Amino acids: CASSTDRASIRPLHF.

This clonotype was seen a handful of times. The chain uses TRBV2 and TRBJ2-2; D might be TRBD2 (7 bases). V was clipped by 3 bases and J by 0 bases, with 11 bases between them. The CDR3 runs 16 residues. Germline V CDR1 and CDR2: SNHLY, FYNNEI. The CDR3 sequence is CASSEGRGTNTGELFF. The CDR3 coding sequence is TGTGCCAGCAGTGAGGGGAGGGGGACGAACACCGGGGAGCTGTTTTTT.

The J gene is TRBJ2-7, the V gene TRBV20-1, with no clear D. CDR1 DFQATT and CDR2 SNEGSKA come from the germline V gene (reference sequence). The length of the CDR3 is 13 residues. Trimming took 0 bases from V and 3 from J, leaving 9 bases between them. CDR3 DNA sequence: TGCAGTGCTAGAGATCCGGGTCGCTACGAGCAGTACGTC. Translation: CSARDPGRYEQYV.

This clonotype was picked up a small number of times. The chain joins TRBV2 to TRBJ1-2; tentative D call: TRBD1 (5 bases). V lost 10 bases, J lost 4 bases, and 13 bases lay in between. CDR1 is SNHLY and CDR2 is FYNNEI in the germline V gene. The CDR3 spans 12 residues. DNA of the CDR3: TGTGCCATACAGGCGGGGAGCTATGGCTACACCTTC. Protein sequence: CAIQAGSYGYTF. The full variable domain, in which reference TRBV2 and TRBJ1-2 provide the parts outside the CDR3, is EPEVTQTPSHQVTQMGQEVILRCVPISNHLYFYWYRQILGQKVEFLVSFYNNEISEKSEIFDDQFSVERPDGSNFTLKIRSTKLEDSAMYFCAIQAGSYGYTFGSGTRLTVV.

This clonotype was counted a few times. The chain couples TRBV12-3 or TRBV12-4 to TRBJ1-2, with no clear D. This CDR3 comprises 13 residues. Deletions cut 7 bases from V and 2 bases from J, with 11 bases between. The CDR3 nucleotides are TGTGCCAGCACAGTTAACGTCAACTATGGCTACACCTTC. This gives the protein CASTVNVNYGYTF.

The V gene is TRBV6-1, the J gene TRBJ1-2, with D maybe TRBD1 (5 bases). This CDR3 is built from 14 residues. The germline gives CDR1 MNHNS, CDR2 SASEGT. V lost 9 bases and J lost 4, with 18 bases in between. This chain's CDR3 is CASTWGTGSYGYTF. The CDR3 DNA reads TGTGCCAGTACGTGGGGGACTGGTAGCTATGGCTACACCTTC.

The gene calls are TRBV15 and TRBJ2-5, with 11 nucleotides matching TRBD2. The CDR3 consists of 15 residues. Trimming cost V 3 bases and J 5 bases; bases outside gene matches: 5. Germline values: CDR1 LNHNV, CDR2 YYDKDF (reference sequence). In DNA, the CDR3 is TGTGCCACCAGCAGTAGCGGGGGGGCCGAGGAGACCCAGTACTTC. The encoded protein is CATSSSGGAEETQYF.

In this sample, this clonotype turned up many times. V is TRBV7-9 and J is TRBJ2-3; possible D gene TRBD2, 5 bases. The CDR3 length is 15 residues. The V gene lost 3 bases and the J gene lost 4 bases, with 14 bases spanning the gap. CDR1 and CDR2 from the germline V gene are SEHNR and FQNEAQ (reference sequence). DNA of the CDR3: TGTGCCAGCAGCTTGGAACCGGGGTTCGCAGATACGCAGTATTTT. This encodes CASSLEPGFADTQYF. The complete variable domain, with remaining parts taken from reference TRBV7-9 and TRBJ2-3, reads DTGVSQNPRHKITKRGQNVTFRCDPISEHNRLYWYRQTLGQGPEFLTYFQNEAQLEKSRLLSDRFSAERPKGSFSTLEIQRTEQGDSAMYLCASSLEPGFADTQYFGPGTRLTVL.

This clonotype was seen more than once but under ten times. The chain couples TRBV2 to TRBJ2-2; D might be TRBD1 (6 bases). CDR1 and CDR2 from the germline V gene are SNHLY and FYNNEI. CDR3 length: 15 amino acids. V was pared by 2 bases and J by 4 bases, with 11 bases between. The CDR3 loop reads CASSELGASTGELFF. CDR3 nucleotide sequence: TGTGCCAGCAGTGAATTGGGGGCGAGCACCGGGGAGCTGTTTTTT.

Ten or more counts support this clonotype. The genes are TRBV6-2 or TRBV6-3 and TRBJ2-7; the D is unclear. Trimming stripped 4 bases from V and 1 base from J, with 14 bases between. The CDR3 consists of 15 residues. Germline-derived CDR1 and CDR2 are MNHEY and SVGEGT. DNA for the CDR3: TGTGCCAGCAGTTCCGCCCAGGACGGGTCCTACGAGCAGTACTTC. Translation: CASSSAQDGSYEQYF.

This clonotype was seen ten or more times. The chain links TRBV2 to TRBJ2-3; a possible D gene is TRBD2 (6 bases). This CDR3 has 13 amino acids. CDR1 and CDR2 from the germline V gene are SNHLY and FYNNEI. Trimming left V 6 bases short and J 5 bases short, with 12 bases between. This chain's CDR3 is CASRGEVEDTQYF. The CDR3 DNA is TGTGCCAGCAGAGGGGAGGTGGAAGATACGCAGTATTTT.

This clonotype has more than one count but fewer than ten. The V and J genes are TRBV7-9 and TRBJ1-1, with D possibly matching TRBD1 (5 bases). Germline-derived CDR1 and CDR2 are SEHNR and FQNEAQ (reference sequence). Trimming shortened V by 5 bases and J by 6 bases, and 10 bases separated the two germline ends. The CDR3 covers 12 residues. The CDR3 nucleotides read TGTGCCAGCAGCGGGGGGAGGTCTGAAGCTTTCTTT. This gives the protein CASSGGRSEAFF.

This clonotype was counted at least ten times. The chain uses TRBV7-3 and TRBJ2-3, with 7 positions matching TRBD2. The germline V gene has CDR1 SGHTA and CDR2 FQGTGA. Trimming at V came to 4 bases and at J to 9 bases, leaving 4 bases not matched to a gene. The CDR3 covers 12 residues. The CDR3 DNA follows: TGTGCCAGCAGCTACCCCGGGGGGACGCAGTATTTT. As protein: CASSYPGGTQYF.

To note about this clonotype: One end of the junction varies from germline; a read error may be responsible. The CDR3 coding sequence is TGTACCAGCACCCAAGGGGGGTCCTACAATGAGCAGTTCTTC. This codes for CTSTQGGSYNEQFF. The chain links TRBV27 to TRBJ2-1; D is possibly TRBD1 or TRBD2 (6 bases each). The germline CDR1 and CDR2 sequences are MNHEY and SMNVEV (reference sequence). The CDR3 covers 14 residues.

CDR3 amino acids: CASSLIPVTDTQYF. The CDR3 bases are TGTGCCAGCAGTTTAATCCCTGTGACAGATACGCAGTATTTT. The rearrangement links TRBV28 to TRBJ2-3; D unclear. Trimming took off 2 bases at V and 3 bases at J, with 9 bases between the two ends. CDR1 is MDHEN and CDR2 is SYDVKM in the germline V gene. The CDR3 spans 14 residues. Together with reference TRBV28 and TRBJ2-3, the CDR3 gives the full variable domain: DVKVTQSSRYLVKRTGEKVFLECVQDMDHENMFWYRQDPGLGLRLIYFSYDVKMKEKGDIPEGYSVSREKKERFSLILESASTNQTSMYLCASSLIPVTDTQYFGPGTRLTVL.

There are a few counts of this clonotype. The chain has TRBV7-8 and TRBJ2-1, with TRBD2 matching 7 bases. Germline trimming cut 2 bases from V and 6 bases from J; bases unmatched to any gene: 7. Germline V gives CDR1 SGHVS, CDR2 FQNEAQ. This CDR3 has 15 residues. CDR3 region: CASSLSAGSPNEQFF. The CDR3 DNA reads TGTGCCAGCAGCTTATCAGCGGGATCCCCCAATGAGCAGTTCTTC.